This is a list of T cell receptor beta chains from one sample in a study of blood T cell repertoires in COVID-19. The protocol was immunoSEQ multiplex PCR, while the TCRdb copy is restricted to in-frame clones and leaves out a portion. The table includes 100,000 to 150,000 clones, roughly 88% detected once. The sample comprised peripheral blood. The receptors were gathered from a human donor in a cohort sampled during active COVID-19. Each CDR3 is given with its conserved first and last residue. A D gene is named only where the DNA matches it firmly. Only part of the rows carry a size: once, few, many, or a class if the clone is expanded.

CDR3nt: TGTGCCAGCAGCTCCCGGGACACACACACAGATACGCAGTATTTT
CDR3aa: CASSSRDTHTDTQYF
v_gene: TRBV4-2
d_gene: .
j_gene: TRBJ2-3
abundance: .

CDR3nt: TGTGCCAGCAGCTTAGGGGGGCTAGCGGGAGTGGAGACCCAGTACTTC
CDR3aa: CASSLGGLAGVETQYF
v_gene: TRBV11-2
d_gene: TRBD2
j_gene: TRBJ2-5
abundance: .

CDR3nt: TGTGCCAGCAGCTTAGACTCACAGCCAAACACTGAAGCTTTCTTT
CDR3aa: CASSLDSQPNTEAFF
v_gene: TRBV7-2
d_gene: .
j_gene: TRBJ1-1
abundance: .

CDR3nt: TGTGCCAGTAGTACCTACCGGGACAGGGTCTACGAGCAGTACTTC
CDR3aa: CASSTYRDRVYEQYF
v_gene: TRBV19
d_gene: TRBD1
j_gene: TRBJ2-7
abundance: few

CDR3nt: TGTGCCAGCAGCCCCACAGGTTTCGGGGAGCTGTTTTTT
CDR3aa: CASSPTGFGELFF
v_gene: TRBV7-2
d_gene: .
j_gene: TRBJ2-2
abundance: .

CDR3nt: TGTGCCAGCAAAATACAGGGGGTGCGCACAGATACGCAGTATTTT
CDR3aa: CASKIQGVRTDTQYF
v_gene: TRBV28
d_gene: TRBD1
j_gene: TRBJ2-3
abundance: .

CDR3nt: TGTGCCACCAGTGATGACACCAGGGCGTATAATTCACCCCTCCACTTT
CDR3aa: CATSDDTRAYNSPLHF
v_gene: TRBV24-1
d_gene: .
j_gene: TRBJ1-6
abundance: .

CDR3nt: TGTGCCAGCAGCCAGGCAGGGGTTGGGGGCTACACCTTC
CDR3aa: CASSQAGVGGYTF
v_gene: TRBV7-6
d_gene: .
j_gene: TRBJ1-2
abundance: .

CDR3nt: TGTGCCAGCAGTACTCTGATAGAGTATGAAAAACTGTTTTTT
CDR3aa: CASSTLIEYEKLFF
v_gene: TRBV28
d_gene: .
j_gene: TRBJ1-4
abundance: .

CDR3nt: TGTGCCAGCCGGGACAGGGAAGAGACCCAGTACTTC
CDR3aa: CASRDREETQYF
v_gene: TRBV27
d_gene: TRBD1
j_gene: TRBJ2-5
abundance: .

CDR3nt: TGTGCCAGCGCAGTATCCGGGGGGTTGGATTCACCCCTCCACTTT
CDR3aa: CASAVSGGLDSPLHF
v_gene: TRBV7-2
d_gene: .
j_gene: TRBJ1-6
abundance: .

CDR3nt: TGTGCCAGCTCACCACGATCAGGGGGCGGCTACACCTTC
CDR3aa: CASSPRSGGGYTF
v_gene: TRBV18
d_gene: TRBD1
j_gene: TRBJ1-2
abundance: .

CDR3nt: TGTGCCAGCAGAGACTGGGGACAGGGCAGGACCTACGAGCAGTACTTC
CDR3aa: CASRDWGQGRTYEQYF
v_gene: TRBV28
d_gene: TRBD1
j_gene: TRBJ2-7
abundance: .

CDR3nt: TGTGCCAGCAGGCCCACAGGTGATCTATCACCCCTCCACTTT
CDR3aa: CASRPTGDLSPLHF
v_gene: TRBV6-5
d_gene: .
j_gene: TRBJ1-6
abundance: .

CDR3nt: TGTGCCAGCAGCTTTTCTTCTCGGACTAGAGTAACGCAGTATTTT
CDR3aa: CASSFSSRTRVTQYF
v_gene: TRBV7-8
d_gene: TRBD2
j_gene: TRBJ2-3
abundance: .

CDR3nt: TGTGCCACAGGATTAGCGGGAGGCACCGGGGAGCTGTTTTTT
CDR3aa: CATGLAGGTGELFF
v_gene: TRBV6-5
d_gene: TRBD2
j_gene: TRBJ2-2
abundance: .

CDR3nt: TGTGCCAGCTCACGAATCGGACAGTCGAACACTGAAGCTTTCTTT
CDR3aa: CASSRIGQSNTEAFF
v_gene: TRBV18
d_gene: .
j_gene: TRBJ1-1
abundance: .

CDR3nt: TGTGCCAGCAGCTTGGCCAGGGGATTCAACACTGAAGCTTTCTTT
CDR3aa: CASSLARGFNTEAFF
v_gene: TRBV11-2
d_gene: .
j_gene: TRBJ1-1
abundance: .

CDR3nt: TGTGCCAGCAGCGTAGCGGGGAACAATCAGCCCCAGCATTTT
CDR3aa: CASSVAGNNQPQHF
v_gene: TRBV9
d_gene: .
j_gene: TRBJ1-5
abundance: .

CDR3nt: TGTGCCAGCAGGAGCCAGGTTACATCTGGAAACACCATATATTTT
CDR3aa: CASRSQVTSGNTIYF
v_gene: TRBV7-9
d_gene: .
j_gene: TRBJ1-3
abundance: .

CDR3nt: TGTGCCAGCAGCGTAGCAGGGGCCTCCTACAATGAGCAGTTCTTC
CDR3aa: CASSVAGASYNEQFF
v_gene: TRBV9
d_gene: .
j_gene: TRBJ2-1
abundance: few

CDR3nt: TGTGCCAGCAGCTCCAGCGGAGCTTACAATGAGCAGTTCTTC
CDR3aa: CASSSSGAYNEQFF
v_gene: TRBV9
d_gene: .
j_gene: TRBJ2-1
abundance: .

CDR3nt: TGTGCCAGCAGCCGGGACAGCTCCTACGAGCAGTACTTC
CDR3aa: CASSRDSSYEQYF
v_gene: TRBV11-3
d_gene: TRBD1
j_gene: TRBJ2-7
abundance: .

CDR3nt: TGTGCCAGCAGCTTTGGACAGAGAGAACCCTACGAGCAGTACTTC
CDR3aa: CASSFGQREPYEQYF
v_gene: TRBV5-4
d_gene: .
j_gene: TRBJ2-7
abundance: .

CDR3nt: TGTGCCAGCAGATCCACTACAGGGAGCGATCAGCCCCAGCATTTT
CDR3aa: CASRSTTGSDQPQHF
v_gene: TRBV6-7
d_gene: .
j_gene: TRBJ1-5
abundance: few

CDR3nt: TGCGCCAGCAGCCCGGGGACTAGCGGCGTCTACAATGAGCAGTTCTTC
CDR3aa: CASSPGTSGVYNEQFF
v_gene: TRBV5-1
d_gene: TRBD2
j_gene: TRBJ2-1
abundance: once

CDR3nt: TGCAGTGCTAGAGCGGGGGATGGCTACACCTTC
CDR3aa: CSARAGDGYTF
v_gene: TRBV20-1
d_gene: .
j_gene: TRBJ1-2
abundance: once

CDR3nt: TGTGCCAGCACCATCGACAGGGGTCCAAATCAGCCCCAGCATTTT
CDR3aa: CASTIDRGPNQPQHF
v_gene: TRBV6-5
d_gene: TRBD1
j_gene: TRBJ1-5
abundance: few

CDR3nt: TGTGCCAGTAGTGAACCCGACAGGAACTATGGCTACACCTTC
CDR3aa: CASSEPDRNYGYTF
v_gene: TRBV19
d_gene: .
j_gene: TRBJ1-2
abundance: .

CDR3nt: TGTGCCAGCAGCCTGGGGTGGGCTAGCGGGGGTATCTACGAGCAGTACTTC
CDR3aa: CASSLGWASGGIYEQYF
v_gene: TRBV7-8
d_gene: TRBD2
j_gene: TRBJ2-7
abundance: .

CDR3nt: TGTGCCAGCAGCCTCCAGTCCAGGACAGCTAAAATGCCGGGACTATTCGCTTACGAGCAGTACTTC
CDR3aa: CASSLQSRTAKMPGLFAYEQYF
v_gene: TRBV7-6
d_gene: .
j_gene: TRBJ2-7
abundance: .

CDR3nt: TGTGCCAGCAGTCGTCGGACTGATTTAAATGAAAAACTGTTTTTT
CDR3aa: CASSRRTDLNEKLFF
v_gene: TRBV27
d_gene: .
j_gene: TRBJ1-4
abundance: .

CDR3nt: TGTGCCAGCAGCTTGTACTCCATCGGGGCCAACGTCCTGACTTTC
CDR3aa: CASSLYSIGANVLTF
v_gene: TRBV5-6
d_gene: .
j_gene: TRBJ2-6
abundance: .

CDR3nt: TGTGCCAGTAGTCCACAGGGCGAAGCCCTCCACTTT
CDR3aa: CASSPQGEALHF
v_gene: TRBV19
d_gene: .
j_gene: TRBJ1-6
abundance: once

CDR3nt: TGTGCCAGCAGCTCGGGACAGGGGAGCAATCAGCCCCAGCATTTT
CDR3aa: CASSSGQGSNQPQHF
v_gene: TRBV5-6
d_gene: TRBD1
j_gene: TRBJ1-5
abundance: .

CDR3nt: TGTGCCAGCAGCGCCAACCGGGACACCGCCTACGAGCAGTACTTC
CDR3aa: CASSANRDTAYEQYF
v_gene: TRBV11-2
d_gene: .
j_gene: TRBJ2-7
abundance: .

CDR3nt: TGTGCCTGGAGGTCCTCGGGACAGCGGTACTTC
CDR3aa: CAWRSSGQRYF
v_gene: TRBV30
d_gene: TRBD1
j_gene: TRBJ2-7
abundance: few

CDR3nt: TGTGCCAGCAGCTCCCAAGGGAGCTCCTACAATGAGCAGTTCTTC
CDR3aa: CASSSQGSSYNEQFF
v_gene: TRBV7-8
d_gene: .
j_gene: TRBJ2-1
abundance: .

CDR3nt: TGTGCCAGCAGCTTATCGGGGACAGCAGATACGCAGTATTTT
CDR3aa: CASSLSGTADTQYF
v_gene: TRBV11-2
d_gene: TRBD1
j_gene: TRBJ2-3
abundance: .

CDR3nt: TGTGCCAGCAGTATCGGGACTAGCAGATTTTACGAGCAGTACTTC
CDR3aa: CASSIGTSRFYEQYF
v_gene: TRBV6-5
d_gene: TRBD2
j_gene: TRBJ2-7
abundance: few

CDR3nt: TGTGCCAGCGGACAGGGGAGTGAGGAGACCCAGTACTTC
CDR3aa: CASGQGSEETQYF
v_gene: TRBV12-3/TRBV12-4
d_gene: TRBD1
j_gene: TRBJ2-5
abundance: .

CDR3nt: TGTGCCAGCACTGAACAGAAGAACACTGAAGCTTTCTTT
CDR3aa: CASTEQKNTEAFF
v_gene: TRBV2
d_gene: .
j_gene: TRBJ1-1
abundance: .

CDR3nt: TGCGCCAGCAGCGGAAACCTAGCCTTCGGGTACAATGAGCAGTTCTTC
CDR3aa: CASSGNLAFGYNEQFF
v_gene: TRBV5-1
d_gene: .
j_gene: TRBJ2-1
abundance: .

CDR3nt: TGTGCCAGCGGAATCAGGGACAGGGCTTACGAGCAGTACTTC
CDR3aa: CASGIRDRAYEQYF
v_gene: TRBV6-5
d_gene: TRBD1
j_gene: TRBJ2-7
abundance: once

CDR3nt: TGTGCCAGCTCACCGGTCCGAGAAGAGACCCAGTACTTC
CDR3aa: CASSPVREETQYF
v_gene: TRBV18
d_gene: .
j_gene: TRBJ2-5
abundance: .

CDR3nt: TGTGCCAGCAGCTTATCCCAGAACACTGAAGCTTTCTTT
CDR3aa: CASSLSQNTEAFF
v_gene: TRBV7-2
d_gene: .
j_gene: TRBJ1-1
abundance: .

CDR3nt: TGTGCCAGCAGCTATAACCTGGGGCTAGCGGGAGCCGATGAGCAGTTCTTC
CDR3aa: CASSYNLGLAGADEQFF
v_gene: TRBV5-6
d_gene: TRBD2
j_gene: TRBJ2-1
abundance: .

CDR3nt: TGTGCCAGCAGTTTAGGGGGGGCGCGGGACACTGAAGCTTTCTTT
CDR3aa: CASSLGGARDTEAFF
v_gene: TRBV28
d_gene: .
j_gene: TRBJ1-1
abundance: .

CDR3nt: TGCAGCGTCGAGGTGGCCACAGATACGCAGTATTTT
CDR3aa: CSVEVATDTQYF
v_gene: TRBV29-1
d_gene: .
j_gene: TRBJ2-3
abundance: .

CDR3nt: TGTGCCAGTAGTAACGCATCTCCGGGACAGGGCTACGAGCAGTACTTC
CDR3aa: CASSNASPGQGYEQYF
v_gene: TRBV19
d_gene: TRBD1
j_gene: TRBJ2-7
abundance: .

CDR3nt: TGTGCCATAAAGGGAGGGGACACAGATACGCAGTATTTT
CDR3aa: CAIKGGDTDTQYF
v_gene: TRBV10-3
d_gene: TRBD2
j_gene: TRBJ2-3
abundance: .

CDR3nt: TGTGCCACCAGCAGAGGTCAGGGGTCAACAGATACGCAGTATTTT
CDR3aa: CATSRGQGSTDTQYF
v_gene: TRBV15
d_gene: .
j_gene: TRBJ2-3
abundance: .

CDR3nt: TGTGCCAGCAGCGCCTACGCAAAAGAGACCCAGTACTTC
CDR3aa: CASSAYAKETQYF
v_gene: TRBV2
d_gene: .
j_gene: TRBJ2-5
abundance: .

CDR3nt: TGTGCCAGCAGCTTAGGTAATACTGGAAACACCATATATTTT
CDR3aa: CASSLGNTGNTIYF
v_gene: TRBV11-2
d_gene: .
j_gene: TRBJ1-3
abundance: few

CDR3nt: TGTGCCAGCAGCTCCGACAGAGCTTATTGGAATGAGCAGTTCTTC
CDR3aa: CASSSDRAYWNEQFF
v_gene: TRBV7-9
d_gene: .
j_gene: TRBJ2-1
abundance: .

CDR3nt: TGTGCCAGCAGTTATTCCCTCAATGAAAAACTGTTTTTT
CDR3aa: CASSYSLNEKLFF
v_gene: TRBV7-2
d_gene: .
j_gene: TRBJ1-4
abundance: .

CDR3nt: TGTGCCAGCGTAAGAGGTCTGAACACTGAAGCTTTCTTT
CDR3aa: CASVRGLNTEAFF
v_gene: TRBV2
d_gene: .
j_gene: TRBJ1-1
abundance: .